This section outlines one T cell receptor beta chain sequence together with its context. Patients from Seattle were sampled longitudinally, starting during active infection. Trimming removed 6 bases from V and 10 bases from J; junction bases left unmatched: 10. CDR3 length: 16 residues. Germline loops: CDR1 ENHRY, CDR2 SYGVKD. Original processing notes: Nucleated cell number was recorded as an estimate derived from reference gene primer amplification. TCRdb's table, derived via immunoSEQ multiplex PCR, lists solely in-frame clones and lacks some. The DNA was the basis for D and trimming; V, J and clone size are from that table. The sample gives about 440,000 clones, 70% to 90% of which show up once; roughly 12% is in the top ten. The sample comes from a study of blood T cell repertoires in COVID-19. The overall study: Researchers got acute and convalescent COVID-19 samples from the United States, Italy and Spain. Nucleic acid was either cDNA or gDNA, and it came from T cells, B-cell-depleted T cells, or PBMCs.

The V and J genes are TRBV10-3 and TRBJ2-1; 15 bases fit TRBD2. The sequence was obtained from a woman in her forties or fifties with COVID-19, enrolled during active disease. The specimen sequenced was peripheral blood. The CDR3 DNA follows: TGTGCCATCAGCGGGACTAGCGGGGGGCTCCTCCGGGAGCAGTTCTTC. Residues: CAISGTSGGLLREQFF.